The next 12 T cell receptor beta chains were all read from a single sample in a study of OX40 agonist ivuxolimab in advanced cancers. Sequencing used immunoSEQ multiplex PCR; TCRdb keeps in-frame clones, though not all of them. This sample carries roughly 80,000 clones, around 80% of them seen once, and the ten largest clones take 1.5% to 2%. The source material was CD4+ or CD8+ T cells sorted from blood, sampled in a trial of the OX40 agonist ivuxolimab. The receptor set was obtained from an adult with an advanced solid tumor such as melanoma, head and neck, liver or kidney cancer.

The chain uses TRBV19 and TRBJ1-5; the match to TRBD1 covers 8 bases. Germline-derived CDR1 and CDR2 are LNHDA and SQIVND (reference sequence). The trim removed 7 bases at V and 3 bases at J, leaving 8 bases unmatched. This CDR3 has 15 amino acids. CDR3 coding DNA: TGTGCCAGTACCCCCGACAGGGGTTTCAATCAGCCCCAGCATTTT. This translates into CASTPDRGFNQPQHF.

The chain links TRBV5-4 to TRBJ2-1, with 7 nucleotides matching TRBD1. This CDR3 region has 16 residues. In germline, CDR1 is SGHNT, CDR2 YYREEE (reference sequence). V was pared by 0 bases and J by 7 bases, with 10 bases of the junction left unmatched. CDR3 nucleotides: TGTGCCAGCAGCTTGGACGGAACAGGGGTTAGGAATGAGCAGTTCTTC. Translated, it gives CASSLDGTGVRNEQFF.

The table lists this clone with a count of one. V is TRBV7-2 and J is TRBJ2-3; TRBD2 aligns across 9 bases. This CDR3 comprises 15 residues. Germline loops: CDR1 SGHTA, CDR2 FQGNSA. With V trimmed by 1 base and J by 11 bases, 10 bases remained unmatched. The CDR3 spells CASSLGASGVRVQYF. DNA for the CDR3: TGTGCCAGCAGCTTAGGGGCTAGCGGGGTTCGGGTGCAGTATTTT.

J is TRBJ2-7 and V is TRBV7-6; no clear D gene. This CDR3 has 13 residues. Germline assignment: CDR1 SGHVS and CDR2 FNYEAQ. Trimming left V 2 bases short and J 5 bases short, with 10 bases between. The CDR3, as DNA: TGTGCCAGCAGCTTAATTACCGGAGACGAGCAGTACTTC. This sequence encodes CASSLITGDEQYF. Drawing the rest from reference TRBV7-6 and TRBJ2-7, the complete variable domain is GAGVSQSPRYKVTKRGQDVALRCDPISGHVSLYWYRQALGQGPEFLTYFNYEAQQDKSGLPNDRFSAERPEGSISTLTIQRTEQRDSAMYRCASSLITGDEQYFGPGTRLTVT.

This chain joins TRBV30 and TRBJ2-5; D is uncertain. V gave up 2 bases and J gave up 5 bases, with 12 bases separating them. The germline gives CDR1 GTSNPN, CDR2 SVGIG (reference sequence). The CDR3 consists of 13 residues. The CDR3 region has the DNA TGTGCCTGGAGTCCCCTTCTTAGGGAGACCCAGTACTTC. It codes for CAWSPLLRETQYF.

The rearrangement links TRBV5-8 to TRBJ1-3; 7 bases map to TRBD1. The V segment lost 4 bases and the J segment 0 bases; nucleotides outside the gene matches: 4. The CDR3 covers 15 residues. From germline, CDR1 is SGHTS and CDR2 YDEGEE. CDR3 bases: TGTGCCAGCAGCACTGGACAGGTCTCTGGAAACACCATATATTTT. Translation: CASSTGQVSGNTIYF.

The chain combines TRBV5-1 with TRBJ2-7; D is perhaps TRBD1 (5 bases). Deletions cut 4 bases from V and 7 bases from J, with 15 bases between. The CDR3 contains 13 residues. Germline V gene sequence: CDR1 SGHRS, CDR2 YFSETQ. This CDR3 reads CASSRQGVEEQYF. The CDR3 bases are TGCGCCAGCAGCCGGCAGGGTGTGGAGGAGCAGTACTTC.

The chain uses TRBV6-1 and TRBJ1-1; D possibly corresponds to TRBD1 (6 bases). The V and J ends lost 7 bases and 5 bases respectively, with 17 bases between them. In germline, CDR1 is MNHNS, CDR2 SASEGT. This CDR3 has 14 amino acids. The chain's CDR3 is CASNVNRARTEAFF. For the CDR3, the DNA is TGTGCCAGCAACGTCAACAGGGCGCGTACTGAAGCTTTCTTT.

The chain uses TRBV9 and TRBJ2-3; perhaps TRBD1 as D (5 bases). This CDR3 is built from 15 residues. V was trimmed by 3 bases and J by 4 bases, leaving 15 bases between them. CDR1 and CDR2 from the germline V gene are SGDLS and YYNGEE. The CDR3, as DNA: TGTGCCAGCAGCGCCTTCTCCAGGGATCCAGATACGCAGTATTTT. It yields the protein CASSAFSRDPDTQYF.

The chain recombines TRBV12-5 with TRBJ2-3; D unclear. This CDR3 has 13 residues. Per the germline V gene, CDR1 is LGHNT and CDR2 is FRNRAP. Trimming left V 4 bases short and J 6 bases short, with 11 bases between. The CDR3 coding sequence is TGTGCTAGTGGTTCCACACCCTGGGATACGCAGTATTTT. Protein sequence: CASGSTPWDTQYF.

In this sample, this clone turned up a few times. This rearrangement joins TRBV20-1 to TRBJ1-3; D gene ambiguous. The CDR3 contains 11 residues. Trimming took off 6 bases at V and 8 bases at J, with 11 bases between the two ends. Germline V CDR1 and CDR2: DFQATT, SNEGSKA (reference sequence). CDR3 nucleotide sequence: TGCAGTGCGGAATGGAGTGACACCATATATTTT. Translating it yields CSAEWSDTIYF.

The sample holds one count of this clone. The chain uses TRBV23-1 and TRBJ1-1; D is ambiguous. TRBV23-1 is recorded as an ORF, its role being uncertain. The CDR3 runs 14 residues. With 3 bases removed from V and 1 base from J, the gap between germline ends came to 9 bases. CDR3 in DNA: TGCGCCAGCAGTCAGGGTCAAGGGAACACTGAAGCTTTCTTT. It codes for CASSQGQGNTEAFF.